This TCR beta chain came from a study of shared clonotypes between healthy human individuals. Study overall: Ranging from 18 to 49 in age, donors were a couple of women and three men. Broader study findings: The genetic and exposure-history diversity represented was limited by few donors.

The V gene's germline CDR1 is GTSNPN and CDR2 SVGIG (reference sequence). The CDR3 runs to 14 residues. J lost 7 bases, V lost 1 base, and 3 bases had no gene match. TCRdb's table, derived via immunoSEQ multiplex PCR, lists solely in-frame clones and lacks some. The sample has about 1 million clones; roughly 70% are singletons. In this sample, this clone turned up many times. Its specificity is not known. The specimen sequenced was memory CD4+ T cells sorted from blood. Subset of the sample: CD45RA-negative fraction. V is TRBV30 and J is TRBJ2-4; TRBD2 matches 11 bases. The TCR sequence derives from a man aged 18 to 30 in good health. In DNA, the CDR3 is TGTGCCTGGAGTGCTAGCGGGAGGCGGAACATTCAGTACTTC. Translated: CAWSASGRRNIQYF.